The sequence of this T cell receptor (beta chain) was determined in a study of cytomegalovirus exposure and HLA in healthy donors. The CDR3 spans 13 residues. Germline loops: CDR1 SGHDN, CDR2 FVKESK. With 4 bases removed from V and 2 bases from J, the gap between germline ends came to 8 bases. Method: immunoSEQ multiplex PCR; TCRdb's copy keeps in-frame clones and lacks some. This sample yields around 70,000 clones, of which 94% are seen a single time; about 0.63% belongs to the top ten. Sequenced input: PBMCs. The sequence derives from a woman aged 18-30 years in good health and CMV-seronegative. This chain links TRBV14 with TRBJ1-2; D unresolved. The CDR3 spells CASSPLRNYGYTF. The CDR3 coding sequence is TGTGCCAGCAGCCCCCTGAGGAACTATGGCTACACCTTC.